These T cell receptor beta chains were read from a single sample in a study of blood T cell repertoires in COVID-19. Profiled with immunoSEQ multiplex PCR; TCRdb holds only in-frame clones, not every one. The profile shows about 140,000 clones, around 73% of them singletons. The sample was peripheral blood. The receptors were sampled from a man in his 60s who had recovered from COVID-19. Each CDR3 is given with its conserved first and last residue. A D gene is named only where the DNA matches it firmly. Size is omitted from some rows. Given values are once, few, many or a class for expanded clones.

cdr3_aa: CAWNGAISYGYTF
cdr3_nt: TGTGCCTGGAATGGGGCAATCTCCTATGGCTACACCTTC
j_call: TRBJ1-2
v_call: TRBV30
clone_size: -
d_call: -

cdr3_aa: CASSEAGSTDTQYF
cdr3_nt: TGCGCCAGCAGCGAAGCGGGTAGCACAGATACGCAGTATTTT
j_call: TRBJ2-3
v_call: TRBV5-1
clone_size: -
d_call: -

cdr3_aa: CAVGGGNTQYF
cdr3_nt: TGTGCCGTGGGCGGGGGCAATACGCAGTATTTT
j_call: TRBJ2-3
v_call: TRBV6-5
clone_size: -
d_call: -

cdr3_aa: CASSNNRVTTEAFF
cdr3_nt: TGCGCCAGTAGCAACAACAGGGTTACCACTGAAGCTTTCTTT
j_call: TRBJ1-1
v_call: TRBV5-1
clone_size: -
d_call: -

cdr3_aa: CASTGQFNTEAFF
cdr3_nt: TGTGCCAGCACCGGACAGTTCAACACTGAAGCTTTCTTT
j_call: TRBJ1-1
v_call: TRBV25-1
clone_size: -
d_call: -

cdr3_aa: CASSQRGSLGEQYF
cdr3_nt: TGTGCCAGCAGTCAGCGGGGCAGCCTGGGGGAGCAGTACTTC
j_call: TRBJ2-7
v_call: TRBV7-2
clone_size: -
d_call: TRBD2

cdr3_aa: CASRAQETQYF
cdr3_nt: TGTGCCAGCAGGGCACAGGAGACCCAGTACTTC
j_call: TRBJ2-5
v_call: TRBV6-5
clone_size: -
d_call: -

cdr3_aa: CASTPRRGGISHEQFF
cdr3_nt: TGTGCCAGCACCCCCCGGAGGGGGGGCATATCTCATGAGCAGTTCTTC
j_call: TRBJ2-1
v_call: TRBV11-1
clone_size: -
d_call: -

cdr3_aa: CASSRTSDQPQHF
cdr3_nt: TGTGCCAGCAGTCGAACCTCAGATCAGCCCCAGCATTTT
j_call: TRBJ1-5
v_call: TRBV27
clone_size: once
d_call: -

cdr3_aa: CASSLQGDTQYF
cdr3_nt: TGTGCCAGCAGTCTGCAGGGCGATACGCAGTATTTT
j_call: TRBJ2-3
v_call: TRBV28
clone_size: -
d_call: -

cdr3_aa: CASSSSGYTDTQYF
cdr3_nt: TGTGCCAGCAGTTCTAGCGGGTACACAGATACGCAGTATTTT
j_call: TRBJ2-3
v_call: TRBV28
clone_size: -
d_call: TRBD2

cdr3_aa: CATSRDPGVFNTEAFF
cdr3_nt: TGTGCCACCAGCAGAGATCCGGGAGTCTTTAACACTGAAGCTTTCTTT
j_call: TRBJ1-1
v_call: TRBV15
clone_size: -
d_call: -

cdr3_aa: CASSPGQGGSPLHF
cdr3_nt: TGCGCCAGCAGCCCCGGACAGGGTGGCTCACCCCTCCACTTT
j_call: TRBJ1-6
v_call: TRBV5-1
clone_size: -
d_call: TRBD1

cdr3_aa: CASSLDTGGSTEAFF
cdr3_nt: TGTGCCAGCAGCTTAGATACAGGGGGGAGCACTGAAGCTTTCTTT
j_call: TRBJ1-1
v_call: TRBV11-2
clone_size: -
d_call: TRBD1

cdr3_aa: CASRAGGDRQPQHF
cdr3_nt: TGTGCCAGCAGGGCAGGGGGCGACCGTCAGCCCCAGCATTTT
j_call: TRBJ1-5
v_call: TRBV28
clone_size: -
d_call: TRBD1

cdr3_aa: CASSENAVVGWNSPLHF
cdr3_nt: TGTGCCAGCAGTGAAAACGCGGTCGTCGGCTGGAATTCACCCCTCCACTTT
j_call: TRBJ1-6
v_call: TRBV6-1
clone_size: -
d_call: -

cdr3_aa: CASSISRSGAFF
cdr3_nt: TGTGCCAGTAGTATAAGCAGGTCTGGAGCTTTCTTT
j_call: TRBJ1-1
v_call: TRBV19
clone_size: -
d_call: -